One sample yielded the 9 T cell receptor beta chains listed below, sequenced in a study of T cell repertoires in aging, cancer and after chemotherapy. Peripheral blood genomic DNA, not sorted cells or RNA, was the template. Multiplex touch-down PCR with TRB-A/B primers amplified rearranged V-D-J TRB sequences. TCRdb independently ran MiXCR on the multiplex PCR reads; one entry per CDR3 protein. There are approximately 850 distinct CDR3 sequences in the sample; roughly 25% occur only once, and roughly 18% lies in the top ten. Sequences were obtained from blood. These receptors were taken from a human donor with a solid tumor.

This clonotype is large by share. The DNA for the CDR3 is TGTGCCAGCAGTTACGGACAGGGGAGTAACTATGGCTACACCTTC. Translation gives CASSYGQGSNYGYTF. The V gene is TRBV27, the J gene TRBJ1-2; TRBD1 agrees at 9 bases. The CDR3 extends over 15 amino acids. Germline trimming cut 4 bases from V and 1 base from J; bases unmatched to any gene: 4. Germline CDR1 reads MNHEY; CDR2 reads SMNVEV (reference sequence).

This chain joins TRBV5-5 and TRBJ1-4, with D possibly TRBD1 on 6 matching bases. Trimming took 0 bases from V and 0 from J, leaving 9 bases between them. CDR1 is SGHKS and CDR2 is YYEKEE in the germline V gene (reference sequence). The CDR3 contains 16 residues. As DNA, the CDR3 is TGTGCCAGCAGCTTGGTCGCAGGGGCAACTAATGAAAAACTGTTTTTT. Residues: CASSLVAGATNEKLFF.

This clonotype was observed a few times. The CDR3 region is CASSPSSGVRGETQYF. As DNA, the CDR3 is TGTGCCAGCTCACCATCTAGCGGGGTGAGGGGAGAGACCCAGTACTTC. The chain combines TRBV18 with TRBJ2-5; 9 bases map to TRBD2. The CDR3 has 16 amino acids. CDR1 is KGHSH and CDR2 is LQKENI in the germline V gene. The V segment lost 2 bases and the J segment 4 bases; nucleotides outside the gene matches: 8. The variable domain in full, with the rest retrieved from reference TRBV18 and TRBJ2-5, is NAGVMQNPRHLVRRRGQEARLRCSPMKGHSHVYWYRQLPEEGLKFMVYLQKENIIDESGMPKERFSAEFPKEGPSILRIQQVVRGDSAAYFCASSPSSGVRGETQYFGPGTRLLVL.

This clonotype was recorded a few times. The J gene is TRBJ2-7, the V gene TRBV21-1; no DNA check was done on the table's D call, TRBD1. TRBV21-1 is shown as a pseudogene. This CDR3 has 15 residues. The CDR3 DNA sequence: TGTGCCAGCAGCACGGACACCCAGGGGTCCTACGAGCAGTACTTC. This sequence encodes CASSTDTQGSYEQYF.

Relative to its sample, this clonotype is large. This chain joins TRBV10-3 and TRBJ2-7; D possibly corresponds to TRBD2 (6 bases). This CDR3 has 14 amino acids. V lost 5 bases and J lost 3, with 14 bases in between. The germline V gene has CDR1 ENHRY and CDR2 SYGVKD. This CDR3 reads CAISTGQGGYEQYF. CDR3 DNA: TGTGCCATCAGTACGGGGCAGGGAGGCTACGAGCAGTACTTC.

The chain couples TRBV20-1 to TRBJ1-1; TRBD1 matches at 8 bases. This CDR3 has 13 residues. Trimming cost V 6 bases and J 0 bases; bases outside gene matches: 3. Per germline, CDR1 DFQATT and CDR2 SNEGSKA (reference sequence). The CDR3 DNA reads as TGCAGTGCCTCACAGGGGGTGAACACTGAAGCTTTCTTT. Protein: CSASQGVNTEAFF.

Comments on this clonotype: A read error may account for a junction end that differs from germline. The CDR3 sequence: CASSARTTNTGELFF. The CDR3 DNA reads as TGTGCTAGCAGCGCCCGGACCACGAACACCGGGGAGCTGTTTTTT. The rearrangement joins TRBV7-7 to TRBJ2-2; no firm D call. The CDR3 totals 15 residues. Germline assignment: CDR1 SSHAT and CDR2 FNYEAQ (reference sequence).

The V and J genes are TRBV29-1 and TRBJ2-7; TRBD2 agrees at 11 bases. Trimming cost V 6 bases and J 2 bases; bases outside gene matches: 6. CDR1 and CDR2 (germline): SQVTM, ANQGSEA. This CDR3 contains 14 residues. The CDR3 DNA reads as TGCAGCGTCGAAACTAGCGGGGGCACCTACGAGCAGTACTTC. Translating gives CSVETSGGTYEQYF.

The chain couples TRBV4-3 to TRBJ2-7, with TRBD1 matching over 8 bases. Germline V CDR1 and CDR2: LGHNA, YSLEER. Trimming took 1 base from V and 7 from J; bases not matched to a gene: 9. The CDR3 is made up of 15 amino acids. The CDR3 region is CASSQVTQGAGEQYF. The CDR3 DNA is TGCGCCAGCAGCCAAGTAACTCAGGGGGCAGGTGAGCAGTACTTC.